This TCR beta chain was captured in a study of blood T cell repertoires in COVID-19. The overall study: T cells, B-cell-depleted T cells, or PBMCs supplied cDNA or gDNA.

TCRdb's table, derived via immunoSEQ multiplex PCR, lists solely in-frame clones and lacks some. The sample lists 400,000 to 550,000 clones, 70% to 90% occurring once. Participants were placed into cohorts based on the clinical history they reported. The CDR3 is 14 amino acids. Germline lookup yields CDR1 SGHRS and CDR2 YFSETQ. Trimming took off 4 bases at V and 7 bases at J, with 15 bases between the two ends. The specimen was PBMCs or T cells enriched from blood (not recorded which). The TCR originated in a woman younger than 35 with acute COVID-19. The rearrangement joins TRBV5-1 to TRBJ2-1, with unresolved D. CDR3 in DNA: TGCGCCAGCAGCCTTCAGCCTAGTGCGAATGAGCAGTTCTTC. It specifies CASSLQPSANEQFF.